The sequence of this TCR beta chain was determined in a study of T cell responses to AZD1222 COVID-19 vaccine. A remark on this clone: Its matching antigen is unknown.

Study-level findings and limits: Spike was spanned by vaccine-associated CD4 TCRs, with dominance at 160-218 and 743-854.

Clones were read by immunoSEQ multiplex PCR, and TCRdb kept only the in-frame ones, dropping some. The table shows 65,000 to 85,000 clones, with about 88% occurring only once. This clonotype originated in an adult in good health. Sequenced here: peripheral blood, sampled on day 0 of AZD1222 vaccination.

The chain's CDR3 is CASSLRGVLDGYTF. The DNA of the CDR3 is TGTGCCAGCAGCTTGAGGGGGGTGCTGGATGGCTACACCTTC. The chain couples TRBV5-6 to TRBJ1-2; perhaps TRBD1 as D (6 bases). The CDR3 is 14 residues long. The V gene lost 1 base and the J gene lost 6 bases, with 13 bases spanning the gap. Germline CDR1 and CDR2: SGHDT and YYEEEE.